This T cell receptor (beta chain) was recovered during a study of cytomegalovirus exposure and HLA in healthy donors. Germline V gives CDR1 SGHNT, CDR2 YYREEE (reference sequence). The CDR3 consists of 14 residues. J was trimmed by 5 bases and V by 4 bases; bases with no gene match: 4. The PCR had 60 Vbeta and 13 Jbeta primers. TCRdb's table, derived via immunoSEQ multiplex PCR, lists solely in-frame clones and lacks some. The table records more than 95,000 clones, 60% to 85% of them present only once. To note about this clone: Its antigen remains unidentified.

Study observations and caveats: There were 150 or so TCR beta chains listed as cytomegalovirus-associated. A later analysis linked a missense DCLRE1C variant to TCR beta V- and J-gene trimming. Later analysis revealed greater clonal expansion in HLA-associated TCR beta chains than in equally common others.

This clonotype was sampled from a woman aged 18 to 35 in good health and CMV-seronegative. The sequenced sample was PBMCs. The V and J genes are TRBV5-4 and TRBJ1-2; 11 bases line up with TRBD1. DNA for the CDR3: TGTGCCAGCAGCGCTGGACAGGGGGCTTATGGCTACACCTTC. This codes for CASSAGQGAYGYTF.